The source of this T cell receptor (beta chain) is a study of cytomegalovirus exposure and HLA in healthy donors (dated by TCRdb to the late 2010s). Background on the whole study: The approximately 710 repertoires of the first cohort and the roughly 110 validation repertoires were produced on the same platform, according to a later analysis. In addition to the first cohort of several hundred subjects, a separate validation cohort of under 150 different subjects was used. The study aimed to test whether cataloging public T cell receptors could reveal signatures of past pathogen exposure. The study combined high-throughput TCR immunosequencing, statistical association of individual TCRs with disease status, and machine learning to predict cytomegalovirus infection status.

To note about this clone: Its specific antigen is unknown. Per-base quality was not reported, and no clone a single base away is much larger than it.

The investigation overall reported the following: In both the original and validation cohorts, the classifier was reported to diagnose cytomegalovirus status with high specificity and sensitivity. The study listed 170 or so TCR beta chains as associated with cytomegalovirus. In vitro tests confirmed that three of the cytomegalovirus-associated TCR beta chains recognize cytomegalovirus antigens. The authors suggested that the approach could potentially be generalized to other disease states and immunological phenotypes. Subsequent analysis determined that TCRs grouped into clusters in the first cohort also showed a tendency toward co-occurrence across the 120 or so validation repertoires, and approximately 94% of cluster scores exceeded 0. Most TCR sequences were seen in very few donors, while some public TCRs were found in many individuals. The validation cohort had no HLA typing available for a later analysis, so co-occurrence within that cohort was assessed over all 130 or so repertoires.

The germline V gene sets CDR1 to MGHDK and CDR2 to SYGVNS. Compared with germline, V lacks 0 bases and J lacks 5 bases; bases without a gene match: 3. From its cysteine to its phenylalanine, the CDR3 spans 16 amino acids. The entry retains the CDR3 DNA only, 48 bases that are in frame from base 1. Receptor libraries were prepared by the immunoSEQ multiplex PCR assay. The authors' analysis ran thus. To diagnose cytomegalovirus status from the catalog of TCR beta chain sequences, a statistical classification framework was built. Drawn from immuneACCESS, this table holds only the in-frame rearrangements with V and J called that TCRdb kept. Clones are partly lost; checked studies trace under half to an unresolved V gene and leave the rest unexplained. The V and J calls and clone size come from that table; D and trimming were worked out from the DNA. In this sample the table shows about 190,000 clones, about four fifths of which occur a single time. The ten largest account for 6% to 9% of the sample.

Donors formed part of the validation cohort, which comprised about 130 subjects and was distinct from the first cohort of 550 to 850 subjects. The TCR comes from a man between 18 and 35 years old in good health and CMV-seropositive. The source material was PBMCs. The chain couples TRBV25-1 to TRBJ1-4; 10 bases in the junction line up with TRBD1. The DNA sequence reads TGTGCCAGCAGTGAATATCGGACAGGGGGGAATGAAAAACTGTTTTTT. Its translation reads: CASSEYRTGGNEKLFF.